A selection of T cell receptor beta chains follows, all from one sample in a study of T cells in Graves' hyperthyroidism and ophthalmopathy. TCRdb ran MiXCR on the multiplex PCR reads and lists one entry per CDR3 protein. Of approximately 640,000 distinct CDR3 sequences listed, around 15% were seen once; the top ten hold less than 4.5%. Sequencing was performed on blood. These TCRs come from a woman in her twenties or thirties with Graves' hyperthyroidism. Each CDR3 is given with its conserved first and last residue. D genes are given only for firm matches. Size values are once, few and many counts, or a class for expanded clones, and some rows have none.

CASSWKSEIGLRGEQFF,TGTGCCAGCAGCTGGAAGAGCGAGATCGGTCTTAGGGGAGAGCAGTTCTTC,.,.,17,TRBJ2-1,TRBV5-6
CASSLPGRSYNSPLHF,TGTGCCAGCAGCCTCCCCGGACGGAGCTATAATTCACCCCTCCACTTT,.,few,16,TRBJ1-6,TRBV14
CASSIILDRFDEQFF,TGTGCCAGTAGTATTATACTAGATCGTTTCGATGAGCAGTTCTTC,.,.,15,TRBJ2-1,TRBV19
CASSRDRANGYTF,TGTGCCAGTAGTCGGGACAGGGCGAATGGCTACACCTTC,TRBD1,few,13,TRBJ1-2,TRBV19
CASSSDPGLAFSGELFF,TGTGCCAGTAGTAGCGACCCGGGACTGGCGTTTTCCGGGGAGCTGTTTTTT,.,.,17,TRBJ2-2,TRBV19
CASSQDEVTYGYTF,TGTGCCAGCAGCCAAGACGAGGTTACCTATGGCTACACCTTC,.,many,14,TRBJ1-2,TRBV3-1
CSARDPLQGGLKGEQFF,TGCAGTGCTAGAGATCCCCTACAGGGGGGCTTAAAGGGCGAGCAGTTCTTC,TRBD1,.,17,TRBJ2-1,TRBV20-1
CASSQDGTGADEQFF,TGCGCCAGCAGCCAAGATGGGACGGGAGCGGATGAGCAGTTCTTC,.,.,15,TRBJ2-1,TRBV4-3
CSARDGHSEQYF,TGCAGTGCTAGAGATGGACACTCCGAGCAGTACTTC,.,many,12,TRBJ2-7,TRBV20-1
CSARDQYYEQYF,TGCAGTGCTAGAGATCAATACTACGAGCAGTACTTC,.,many,12,TRBJ2-7,TRBV20-1
CASSPRDRVSTEAFF,TGTGCCAGCAGTCCTCGGGACAGGGTGAGCACTGAAGCTTTCTTT,TRBD1,many,15,TRBJ1-1,TRBV27
CASEQGLSYEQYF,TGCGCCAGTGAACAGGGGCTCTCCTACGAGCAGTACTTC,TRBD1,.,13,TRBJ2-7,TRBV10-2
CASSRRPGGLVLYEQYF,TGTGCCAGCAGTCGTCGTCCTGGGGGCCTAGTGTTATACGAGCAGTACTTC,.,many,17,TRBJ2-7,TRBV7-8
CASSLFERDPQPFF,TGCGCCAGCAGCCTTTTCGAACGGGACCCGCAGCCGTTCTTC,.,.,14,TRBJ2-1,TRBV5-1
CASSGHEQFF,TGTGCCAGCAGTGGGCATGAGCAGTTCTTC,.,many,10,TRBJ2-1,TRBV12-3/TRBV12-4